A single sample is the source of the 18 T cell receptor beta chains below, sequenced in a study of blood T cell repertoires in COVID-19 (dated by TCRdb to the early 2020s). Library generation was performed with the immunoSEQ multiplex PCR assay. TCRdb took this table from immuneACCESS and kept in-frame rearrangements with V and J called. Such tables lack part of the clones; where checked against another copy, unresolved V genes explain under half of the gap, and the rest is unexplained. The sample table records some 300,000 clones; approximately 90% of these occur just once. The top ten clones comprise roughly 2% of the sample. Sequencing was carried out using PBMCs or T cells enriched from blood (not recorded which). The receptors come from a woman in her sixties or seventies in a cohort exposed to, infected with or recovered from COVID-19 (not recorded which).

Concerning this clone: This sample includes further DNA sequences coding for the same CDR3. CDR3 sequence: CASSLRTGSYEQYF. In DNA form, the CDR3 reads TGCGCCAGCAGCTTGAGAACAGGGAGCTACGAGCAGTACTTC. This chain links TRBV5-1 with TRBJ2-7; weak D call: TRBD1 (6 bases). The CDR3 length is 14 residues. Trimming shortened V by 1 base and J by 3 bases, and 11 bases separated the two germline ends. CDR1 and CDR2 (germline): SGHRS, YFSETQ.

This chain uses TRBV10-3 with TRBJ1-2; D possibly corresponds to TRBD1 (5 bases). CDR1 and CDR2 from the germline V gene are ENHRY and SYGVKD. The CDR3 runs 13 residues. V gave up 5 bases and J gave up 4 bases, with 11 bases separating them. CDR3 amino acids: CAISRQGVYGYTF. The CDR3 DNA reads TGTGCCATCAGTAGGCAGGGCGTCTATGGCTACACCTTC.

This clone was counted between two and nine times. This chain uses TRBV4-1 with TRBJ2-2; D gene ambiguous. The CDR3 is 12 amino acids. Germline CDR1 reads MGHRA; CDR2 reads YSYEKL. V was shortened by 8 bases and J by 4 bases, with 8 bases between the two germline ends. The CDR3 region has the DNA TGCGCCAGCGCTAAATTCACCGGGGAGCTGTTTTTT. This encodes CASAKFTGELFF.

The chain combines TRBV24-1 with TRBJ2-1, with 9 bases lining up with TRBD1. The length of the CDR3 is 17 residues. Trimming removed 3 bases from V and 8 bases from J; junction bases left unmatched: 13. Per germline, CDR1 KGHDR and CDR2 SFDVKD. As DNA, the CDR3 is TGTGCCACCAGTGATCCTCCGGGACAGGGATACAATGATGAGCAGTTCTTC. This encodes CATSDPPGQGYNDEQFF.

The chain carries TRBV19 and TRBJ1-5; 9 nucleotides agree with TRBD1. From germline, CDR1 is LNHDA and CDR2 SQIVND (reference sequence). The J segment lost 9 bases and the V segment lost 5 bases, leaving 14 bases of the junction unmatched. The CDR3 length is 16 residues. Here the CDR3 reads CASSPLTGGIVPPQHF. Here the CDR3 DNA reads TGTGCCAGTAGTCCCCTGACAGGGGGGATCGTTCCGCCCCAGCATTTT.

The chain employs TRBV27 and TRBJ1-5, with 8 bases lining up with TRBD1. This CDR3 is built from 15 residues. J lost 2 bases, V lost 3 bases, and 3 bases had no gene match. CDR1 and CDR2 from the germline V gene are MNHEY and SMNVEV (reference sequence). This CDR3 reads CASSFSGGGNQPQHF. CDR3 DNA sequence: TGTGCCAGCAGTTTTTCAGGGGGCGGCAATCAGCCCCAGCATTTT.

The rearrangement uses TRBV3-1 (or the pseudogene TRBV3-2) and TRBJ1-1; D is perhaps TRBD1 (6 bases). The CDR3 has 15 residues. Trimming shortened V by 0 bases and J by 4 bases, and 12 bases separated the two germline ends. Germline loops: CDR1 LGHDT, CDR2 YNNKEL (reference sequence). The CDR3 nucleotides are TGTGCCAGCAGCCAAGAGTATTGGACAGCCACTGAAGCTTTCTTT. Translation gives CASSQEYWTATEAFF.

The chain uses TRBV6-5 and TRBJ1-1; D is undetermined. Germline CDR1 and CDR2: MNHEY and SVGAGI. The CDR3 spans 15 residues. V lost 4 bases, J lost 1 base, and 13 bases lay in between. The CDR3, as DNA: TGTGCCAGCAGTTCCGCGGGGTTGGGGAACACTGAAGCTTTCTTT. Translated: CASSSAGLGNTEAFF.

This chain uses TRBV5-1 with TRBJ2-5, with unresolved D. V was pared by 0 bases and J by 0 bases, with 6 bases between. The CDR3 length is 14 residues. Per the germline V gene, CDR1 is SGHRS and CDR2 is YFSETQ. CDR3 nucleotides: TGCGCCAGCAGCTTGGGGCGGTACCAAGAGACCCAGTACTTC. Its protein product is CASSLGRYQETQYF.

The CDR3 protein is CASSPRSTSGAVTSYNEQFF. The CDR3 region has the DNA TGCGCCAGCAGCCCCAGGTCGACTAGCGGAGCTGTCACCTCCTACAATGAGCAGTTCTTC. The chain has TRBV4-1 and TRBJ2-1; TRBD2 aligns across 9 bases. This CDR3 contains 20 residues. Losses at the gene ends were 4 bases for V and 0 bases for J; bases not matched to a gene: 16. Germline V lookup: CDR1 MGHRA, CDR2 YSYEKL.

The rearrangement joins TRBV27 to TRBJ2-2; 7 nucleotides line up with TRBD2. The CDR3 consists of 16 residues. V lost 5 bases, J lost 7 bases, and 13 bases stayed unmatched. From germline, CDR1 is MNHEY and CDR2 SMNVEV (reference sequence). The CDR3 sequence: CASSPSWGEGGGELFF. The CDR3 DNA is TGTGCCAGCAGTCCCTCGTGGGGGGAGGGCGGCGGGGAGCTGTTTTTT.

This clone turned up a few times. CDR3 region: CASGHNTEAFF. CDR3 in DNA: TGTGCCAGCGGGCATAACACTGAAGCTTTCTTT. V and J are TRBV27 and TRBJ1-1; D remains ambiguous. The CDR3 runs 11 residues. The ends were cut back, 8 bases at V and 2 bases at J, with 6 bases in the middle. Per germline, CDR1 MNHEY and CDR2 SMNVEV (reference sequence).

This chain uses TRBV5-1 with TRBJ1-4, with D maybe TRBD1 (5 bases). This CDR3 has 15 amino acids. Germline V gene sequence: CDR1 SGHRS, CDR2 YFSETQ. The V end was cut by 4 bases, the J end by 8 bases, with 18 bases between. Here the CDR3 reads CASSRATGGDEKLFF. DNA for the CDR3: TGCGCCAGCAGCCGAGCCACAGGCGGTGACGAAAAACTGTTTTTT.

The chain links TRBV24-1 to TRBJ2-1, with 11 bases lining up with TRBD1. This CDR3 region has 16 residues. The germline V gene has CDR1 KGHDR and CDR2 SFDVKD. V was pared by 0 bases and J by 6 bases, with 3 bases of the junction left unmatched. The CDR3 DNA reads TGTGCCACCAGTGATTTGGGGGACAGGGGGGTCAATGAGCAGTTCTTC. It codes for CATSDLGDRGVNEQFF.

This sequence joins TRBV11-2 and TRBJ2-5; the match to TRBD2 covers 15 bases. Germline-derived CDR1 and CDR2 are SGHAT and FQNNGV. The CDR3 length is 17 residues. J gave up 4 bases and V 4 bases, and 7 bases lay outside the gene matches. The CDR3 DNA reads as TGTGCCAGCAGCTCGGGACTAGCGGGAGGAGGGGGAGAGACCCAGTACTTC. It yields the protein CASSSGLAGGGGETQYF. Full variable domain (outside the CDR3, taken from reference TRBV11-2 and TRBJ2-5): EAGVAQSPRYKIIEKRQSVAFWCNPISGHATLYWYQQILGQGPKLLIQFQNNGVVDDSQLPKDRFSAERLKGVDSTLKIQPAKLEDSAVYLCASSSGLAGGGGETQYFGPGTRLLVL.

The chain combines TRBV7-3 with TRBJ2-1; 7 bases map to TRBD2. Germline V gene data show CDR1 as SGHTA and CDR2 as FQGTGA. The CDR3 consists of 16 residues. The J segment lost 5 bases and the V segment lost 4 bases, leaving 11 bases of the junction unmatched. CDR3 DNA sequence: TGTGCCAGCAGCTCCCTCGGCGGGAGAGTAGACAATGAGCAGTTCTTC. Protein: CASSSLGGRVDNEQFF.

DNA of the CDR3: TGTGCCTGGAGTGTACGAGGGACAGGGAGGTTCCAGCCCCAGCATTTT. Amino acids: CAWSVRGTGRFQPQHF. The V and J genes are TRBV30 and TRBJ1-5, with TRBD1 matching 9 bases. The V gene's germline CDR1 is GTSNPN and CDR2 SVGIG (reference sequence). This CDR3 spans 16 amino acids. The ends lost 0 bases at V and 7 bases at J; junction bases unmatched: 10.

This chain links TRBV7-9 with TRBJ1-1; D gene unclear. In germline, CDR1 is SEHNR, CDR2 FQNEAQ (reference sequence). Trimming removed 5 bases from V and 12 bases from J, with 16 bases in between. There are 12 residues in the CDR3. Here the CDR3 reads CASSPTETSPFF. DNA for the CDR3: TGTGCCAGCAGCCCAACCGAGACTTCACCTTTCTTT.